These 19 T cell receptor beta chains were all obtained from the same sample, sequenced in a study of T-cell reconstitution after alpha-beta-depleted transplantation in children. Unique molecular identifiers were used in preparing the TCRbeta library. TCRdb re-analysed the PCR reads in MiXCR, keeping a single row per CDR3 protein. This sample has about 440,000 distinct CDR3 sequences, with 43% found just once. The sequences come from PBMCs, collected before TCRalphabeta/CD19-depleted stem cell transplant. Receptors were obtained from a girl aged 2-15 years with aplastic anemia, due to receive a stem cell transplant.

This clonotype was seen ten or more times. The chain has TRBV6-1 and TRBJ1-1; D remains ambiguous. V was cut by 7 bases and J by 3 bases, with 15 bases left in between. The germline V gene encodes CDR1 MNHNS and CDR2 SASEGT. The CDR3 runs to 14 residues. Written as DNA, the CDR3 is TGTGCCAGCAAAGTCTATTCTAGGGACACTGAAGCTTTCTTT. Amino acid sequence: CASKVYSRDTEAFF.

The chain has TRBV6-1 and TRBJ2-2; perhaps TRBD1 as D (8 bases). Between the trimmed V and J ends, which lost 6 bases and 7 bases, there was a span of 18 bases. The CDR3 extends over 15 amino acids. CDR1 is MNHNS and CDR2 is SASEGT in the germline V gene. The CDR3 spells CASRPTGGGFGELFF. In DNA form, the CDR3 reads TGTGCCAGCAGACCAACAGGGGGGGGGTTCGGGGAGCTGTTTTTT.

Only a few counts were recorded for this clonotype. The CDR3: CSAAVGARTDSYNEQFF. The DNA for the CDR3 is TGCAGTGCCGCCGTCGGGGCGCGGACCGACTCCTACAATGAGCAGTTCTTC. The J gene is TRBJ2-1, the V gene TRBV20-1; D tentatively reads TRBD1 or TRBD2 (5 bases each). The CDR3 runs 17 residues. Germline values: CDR1 DFQATT, CDR2 SNEGSKA (reference sequence). Trimming shortened V by 6 bases and J by 0 bases, and 21 bases separated the two germline ends.

The rearrangement joins TRBV20-1 to TRBJ2-7; tentatively, D is TRBD1 (5 bases). V was trimmed by 3 bases and J by 3 bases, leaving 15 bases between them. Germline loops: CDR1 DFQATT, CDR2 SNEGSKA (reference sequence). CDR3 length: 14 amino acids. The CDR3 is CSARPADTGYEQYF. CDR3 DNA: TGCAGTGCTAGGCCCGCAGACACAGGCTACGAGCAGTACTTC.

V is TRBV20-1 and J is TRBJ2-5; 9 nucleotides agree with TRBD2. The CDR3 covers 15 residues. The germline CDR1 and CDR2 sequences are DFQATT and SNEGSKA (reference sequence). The ends lost 5 bases at V and 1 base at J; junction bases unmatched: 8. CDR3 residues: CSAVSWRGGQETQYF. The CDR3 DNA reads TGCAGTGCTGTCTCCTGGCGGGGGGGCCAAGAGACCCAGTACTTC.

The chain recombines TRBV27 with TRBJ2-1; TRBD2 matches 11 bases. The ends lost 6 bases at V and 7 bases at J; junction bases unmatched: 8. CDR1 is MNHEY and CDR2 is SMNVEV in the germline V gene (reference sequence). The CDR3 is made up of 15 amino acids. Written as DNA, the CDR3 is TGTGCCAGCAGACAAACTAGCGGGAGTGGGAATGAGCAGTTCTTC. Its protein is CASRQTSGSGNEQFF.

This clonotype was observed at least ten times. Germline is not matched at one junction end, which may reflect a read error. The chain is built from TRBV7-7 and TRBJ1-1; D unresolved. Germline CDR1 SSHAT, CDR2 FNYEAQ (reference sequence). The CDR3 covers 13 residues. The CDR3 protein is CASSLRVDTEAFF. The CDR3 DNA follows: TGTGCTAGCAGCTTACGGGTCGACACTGAAGCTTTCTTT.

The chain is built from TRBV5-6 and TRBJ1-2; weak D call: TRBD1 (6 bases). V was shortened by 5 bases and J by 8 bases, with 19 bases between the two germline ends. In germline, CDR1 is SGHDT, CDR2 YYEEEE. There are 14 residues in the CDR3. The CDR3 sequence: CASRQAGGREGYTF. The CDR3 region has the DNA TGTGCCAGCAGACAAGCCGGGGGGCGGGAAGGCTACACCTTC.

This clonotype was observed at least ten times. The CDR3 spells CAGGENAYEQYF. DNA of the CDR3: TGTGCCGGGGGGGAGAACGCCTACGAGCAGTACTTC. V gene TRBV2 combines with J gene TRBJ2-7; 7 positions match TRBD2. The CDR3 has 12 amino acids. Trimming at V came to 11 bases and at J to 2 bases, leaving 6 bases not matched to a gene. Germline lookup yields CDR1 SNHLY and CDR2 FYNNEI.

This clonotype occurred a few times. V is TRBV5-5 and J is TRBJ2-3; 7 positions match TRBD1. The V segment lost 0 bases and the J segment 4 bases; nucleotides outside the gene matches: 8. The CDR3 runs 16 residues. The germline gives CDR1 SGHKS, CDR2 YYEKEE (reference sequence). CDR3 region: CASSLGDRVVADTQYF. CDR3 nucleotide sequence: TGTGCCAGCAGCTTGGGAGACAGGGTGGTAGCAGATACGCAGTATTTT. The full variable domain, its missing parts supplied by reference TRBV5-5 and TRBJ2-3, is DAGVTQSPTHLIKTRGQQVTLRCSPISGHKSVSWYQQVLGQGPQFIFQYYEKEERGRGNFPDRFSARQFPNYSSELNVNALLLGDSALYLCASSLGDRVVADTQYFGPGTRLTVL.

The gene calls are TRBV7-9 and TRBJ2-5; D call uncertain. Germline CDR1 and CDR2: SEHNR and FQNEAQ (reference sequence). V was pared by 0 bases and J by 3 bases, with 11 bases between. This CDR3 is 15 amino acids long. Written as DNA, the CDR3 is TGTGCCAGCAGCTTAGCCGGGCCCTTCAAAGAGACCCAGTACTTC. This encodes CASSLAGPFKETQYF.

This clonotype has at least ten counts. The J gene is TRBJ1-6, the V gene TRBV20-1; D gene uncertain. The CDR3 loop spans 15 amino acids. Germline CDR1 reads DFQATT; CDR2 reads SNEGSKA (reference sequence). With 0 bases removed from V and 5 bases from J, the gap between germline ends came to 11 bases. Written as DNA, the CDR3 is TGCAGTGCTAGAGATCCCGGGATCCATAATTCACCCCTCCACTTT. It specifies CSARDPGIHNSPLHF.

The chain employs TRBV11-2 and TRBJ2-1; 8 bases map to TRBD2. The CDR3 contains 14 residues. The V gene's germline CDR1 is SGHAT and CDR2 FQNNGV. The V and J ends lost 7 bases and 7 bases, in that order; junction bases with no gene match: 9. In DNA form, the CDR3 reads TGTGCCAGCACGGTGGCGGGGGGAAGGAATGAGCAGTTCTTC. As protein: CASTVAGGRNEQFF.

This chain uses TRBV4-1 with TRBJ1-1; TRBD1 is a possible D gene (5 bases). The CDR3 is 15 amino acids. Per the germline V gene, CDR1 is MGHRA and CDR2 is YSYEKL. V lost 0 bases and J lost 0, with 8 bases in between. CDR3: CASSQDQGVNTEAFF. The CDR3 nucleotides read TGCGCCAGCAGCCAAGATCAGGGTGTGAACACTGAAGCTTTCTTT.

As concerns this clonotype: This may be a read error, as it is one base from a much larger clone. The chain links TRBV28 to TRBJ1-1; D is unclear. This CDR3 is 10 amino acids long. Germline CDR1 reads MDHEN; CDR2 reads SYDVKM. V shed 5 bases and J shed 2 bases, with 0 bases lying between them. The DNA for the CDR3 is TGTGCCAGCAGTAACACTGAAGCTTTCTTT. Translating it yields CASSNTEAFF.

The chain combines TRBV5-1 with TRBJ2-7; 13 nucleotides line up with TRBD2. Germline CDR1 is SGHRS and CDR2 is YFSETQ. CDR3 length: 17 amino acids. The V and J ends lost 5 bases and 0 bases, in that order; junction bases with no gene match: 8. The CDR3 DNA sequence: TGCGCCAGCAGACCGGGACTAGCGGGGACGAGCTCCTACGAGCAGTACTTC. Translated, it gives CASRPGLAGTSSYEQYF.

This clonotype was counted at least ten times. This chain links TRBV2 with TRBJ2-7; 14 bases line up with TRBD2. Germline V lookup: CDR1 SNHLY, CDR2 FYNNEI. J gave up 7 bases and V 7 bases, and 18 bases lay outside the gene matches. The CDR3 sequence is 18 residues long. The CDR3 DNA reads TGTGCCAGCACGGGCCGGACTAGCGGGAGGCCCAGAGCGGGGGAGCAGTACTTC. Translating it yields CASTGRTSGRPRAGEQYF.

The chain combines TRBV12-3 or TRBV12-4 with TRBJ2-7; 9 nucleotides line up with TRBD1. CDR3 length: 14 residues. V shed 6 bases and J 4 bases; nucleotides not matched to a gene: 7. CDR3 coding DNA: TGTGCCAGCAGCGGACAGGGGACGGGATACGAGCAGTACTTC. Encoded protein: CASSGQGTGYEQYF.

The chain couples TRBV6-5 to TRBJ2-5; TRBD2 agrees at 9 bases. In germline, CDR1 is MNHEY, CDR2 SVGAGI. CDR3 length: 16 amino acids. The J segment lost 1 base and the V segment lost 4 bases, leaving 7 bases of the junction unmatched. The CDR3 loop is CASSWNRLAAQETQYF. The CDR3 DNA reads as TGTGCCAGCAGTTGGAACAGACTAGCGGCCCAAGAGACCCAGTACTTC.